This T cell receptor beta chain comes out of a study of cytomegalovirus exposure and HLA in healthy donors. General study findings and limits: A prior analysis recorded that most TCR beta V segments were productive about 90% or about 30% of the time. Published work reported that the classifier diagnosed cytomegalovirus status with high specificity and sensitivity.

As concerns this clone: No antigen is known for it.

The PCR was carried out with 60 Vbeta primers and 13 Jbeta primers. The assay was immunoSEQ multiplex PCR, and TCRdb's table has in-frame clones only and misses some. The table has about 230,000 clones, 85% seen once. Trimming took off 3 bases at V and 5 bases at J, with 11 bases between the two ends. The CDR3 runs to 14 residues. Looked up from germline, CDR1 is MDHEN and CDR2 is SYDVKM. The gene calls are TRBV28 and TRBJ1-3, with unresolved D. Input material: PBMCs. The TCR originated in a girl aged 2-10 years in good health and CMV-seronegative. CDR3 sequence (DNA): TGTGCCAGCAGTTTGCCCGGGAATAGAAACACCATATATTTT. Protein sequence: CASSLPGNRNTIYF.